The next 17 T cell receptor beta chains were all read from a single sample in a study of T cells in Graves' hyperthyroidism and ophthalmopathy. Regions amplified from RNA transcripts were the TCR beta CDR3 regions. The study used the HTBI primer set for a first-round RT-PCR of the TCR CDR3. TCRdb reprocessed the multiplex PCR reads via MiXCR and lists one record per CDR3 protein. The sample has about 290,000 distinct CDR3 sequences, about an eighth seen once. Sequenced: blood. The receptors were gathered from a woman in her twenties or thirties with Graves' hyperthyroidism that later progressed to Graves' ophthalmopathy.

This clonotype was seen at least ten times. The chain combines TRBV20-1 with TRBJ2-5; D gene uncertain. Germline loops: CDR1 DFQATT, CDR2 SNEGSKA (reference sequence). This CDR3 is built from 11 residues. With 1 base removed from V and 4 bases from J, the gap between germline ends came to 4 bases. CDR3 protein: CSARGGETQYF. The CDR3 nucleotides are TGCAGTGCTAGAGGGGGAGAGACCCAGTACTTC.

This clonotype was observed at least ten times. The chain joins TRBV9 to TRBJ2-7, with TRBD2 identical over 8 bases. V trimming: 3 bases; J trimming: 3 bases; junction bases outside the gene matches: 8. Germline lookup yields CDR1 SGDLS and CDR2 YYNGEE. This CDR3 has 15 residues. In DNA form, the CDR3 reads TGTGCCAGCAGCGCTCATAGCGGGACGGTCTACGAGCAGTACTTC. Translation gives CASSAHSGTVYEQYF. The variable domain in full, completed from reference TRBV9 and TRBJ2-7, reads DSGVTQTPKHLITATGQRVTLRCSPRSGDLSVYWYQQSLDQGLQFLIQYYNGEERAKGNILERFSAQQFPDLHSELNLSSLELGDSALYFCASSAHSGTVYEQYFGPGTRLTVT.

V usage is TRBV20-1 and J usage is TRBJ2-1, with 13 bases fitting TRBD2. Germline trimming cut 3 bases from V and 4 bases from J; bases unmatched to any gene: 9. Germline V gives CDR1 DFQATT, CDR2 SNEGSKA (reference sequence). The CDR3 runs 17 residues. The CDR3 bases are TGCAGTGCTAGGGGTGGACTAGCGGGAGTCGGGTACAATGAGCAGTTCTTC. It yields the protein CSARGGLAGVGYNEQFF.

The chain employs TRBV20-1 and TRBJ2-2; 11 bases agree with TRBD2. V shed 6 bases, J shed 4 bases, and the junction held 4 bases outside the gene matches. The CDR3 loop spans 14 amino acids. Germline CDR1 is DFQATT and CDR2 is SNEGSKA (reference sequence). The CDR3 reads CSAPTSGVTGELFF. The CDR3 bases are TGCAGTGCACCGACTAGCGGGGTCACCGGGGAGCTGTTTTTT.

This clonotype was recorded many times. The chain uses TRBV28 and TRBJ1-1; D is perhaps TRBD1 (5 bases). Germline CDR1 reads MDHEN; CDR2 reads SYDVKM. The CDR3 spans 14 residues. V shed 8 bases and J shed 0 bases, with 13 bases lying between them. The CDR3 sequence: CASQTQGLNTEAFF. CDR3 DNA: TGTGCCAGCCAAACCCAGGGATTGAACACTGAAGCTTTCTTT.

The chain uses TRBV30 and TRBJ2-1; TRBD1 might be the D (6 bases). Germline V lookup: CDR1 GTSNPN, CDR2 SVGIG (reference sequence). Between the trimmed V and J ends, which lost 1 base and 8 bases, there was a span of 9 bases. The CDR3 has 12 residues. The CDR3 DNA reads as TGTGCCTGGAGTGCCAACAGGGATGAGCAGTTCTTC. Encoded protein: CAWSANRDEQFF. Looking up the rest from reference TRBV30 and TRBJ2-1 gives the full variable domain: SQTIHQWPATLVQPVGSPLSLECTVEGTSNPNLYWYRQAAGRGLQLLFYSVGIGQISSEVPQNLSASRPQDRQFILSSKKLLLSDSGFYLCAWSANRDEQFFGPGTRLTVL.

This clonotype was seen many times. The chain couples TRBV19 to TRBJ1-5; no reliable D call. Germline V CDR1 and CDR2: LNHDA, SQIVND (reference sequence). V was clipped by 3 bases and J by 4 bases, with 28 bases between them. CDR3 length equals 20 residues. In nucleotides, the CDR3 is TGTGCCAGTAGTATTCGCCAAATACACGTGAGGGTCCCGGGAAATCAGCCCCAGCATTTT. Its protein is CASSIRQIHVRVPGNQPQHF.

The gene calls are TRBV7-3 and TRBJ2-2; no definite D call. The length of the CDR3 is 15 residues. V shed 11 bases and J shed 6 bases, with 22 bases lying between them. CDR1 and CDR2 (germline): SGHTA, FQGTGA. The DNA for the CDR3 is TGTGCCCCCACTCCGGCTACATATTCACCCGGGGAGCTGTTTTTT. Protein product: CAPTPATYSPGELFF.

This clonotype came up many times. V usage is TRBV7-3 and J usage is TRBJ2-3, with 8 bases matching TRBD1. Unmatched junction bases numbered 6, after V lost 5 bases and J lost 5 bases. The CDR3 sequence is 14 residues long. Germline values: CDR1 SGHTA, CDR2 FQGTGA. The CDR3 here is CASSKQGVGDTQYF. Here the CDR3 DNA reads TGTGCCAGCAGCAAACAGGGGGTTGGAGATACGCAGTATTTT.

This clonotype was counted many times. The chain couples TRBV27 to TRBJ2-7; 10 bases are a match to TRBD1. This CDR3 comprises 15 residues. Germline trimming cut 4 bases from V and 6 bases from J; bases unmatched to any gene: 9. Germline CDR1 and CDR2: MNHEY and SMNVEV (reference sequence). The CDR3 reads CASSSPGQGYGEQYF. Here the CDR3 DNA reads TGTGCCAGCAGTTCTCCGGGACAGGGGTATGGCGAGCAGTACTTC.

This clonotype was picked up a small number of times. The chain is built from TRBV20-1 and TRBJ2-3; D is uncertain. Trimming shortened V by 5 bases and J by 2 bases, and 14 bases separated the two germline ends. The CDR3 runs 14 residues. Germline CDR1 reads DFQATT; CDR2 reads SNEGSKA (reference sequence). The CDR3 nucleotides are TGCAGTGCTCCCCGAGACACTCACACAGATACGCAGTATTTT. It is translated as CSAPRDTHTDTQYF.

This clonotype was recorded at least ten times. This chain joins TRBV6-2 or TRBV6-3 and TRBJ2-5; 12 bases are shared with TRBD2. This CDR3 region has 16 residues. Germline CDR1 and CDR2: MNHEY and SVGEGT. The J segment lost 5 bases and the V segment lost 6 bases, leaving 10 bases of the junction unmatched. The CDR3 DNA follows: TGTGCCAGCAGGCGGACTAGCGGGATAGACTTGGAGACCCAGTACTTC. It encodes CASRRTSGIDLETQYF.

This clonotype was detected a few times. The J gene is TRBJ2-7, the V gene TRBV5-6, with 10 bases that match TRBD2. Germline lookup yields CDR1 SGHDT and CDR2 YYEEEE. The length of the CDR3 is 15 residues. With 2 bases clipped from V and 2 bases from J, the junction kept 4 bases outside the gene matches. DNA of the CDR3: TGTGCCAGCAGCTTCCTACTAGCGGGAACCTACGAGCAGTACTTC. It specifies CASSFLLAGTYEQYF.

V is TRBV7-2 and J is TRBJ2-1, with D maybe TRBD2 (6 bases). The germline CDR1 and CDR2 sequences are SGHTA and FQGNSA. This CDR3 has 15 residues. V was clipped by 1 base and J by 15 bases, with 22 bases between them. CDR3 sequence (DNA): TGTGCCAGCAGCTTAGAAAGGCCCCAGGCGGGGTGGGGGTTCTTC. It translates to CASSLERPQAGWGFF. Variable domain in full (rest from reference TRBV7-2 and TRBJ2-1): GAGVSQSPSNKVTEKGKDVELRCDPISGHTALYWYRQSLGQGLEFLIYFQGNSAPDKSGLPSDRFSAERTGGSVSTLTIQRTQQEDSAVYLCASSLERPQAGWGFFGPGTRLTVL.

The chain carries TRBV19 and TRBJ1-5; no reliable D call. V was cut by 6 bases and J by 0 bases, with 15 bases left in between. The CDR3 is made up of 16 amino acids. Germline CDR1 and CDR2: LNHDA and SQIVND (reference sequence). The CDR3 nucleotides are TGTGCCAGTAGGATTATCAGGAACTATAGCAATCAGCCCCAGCATTTT. The encoded protein is CASRIIRNYSNQPQHF.

The chain recombines TRBV19 with TRBJ2-1; TRBD2 agrees at 9 bases. This CDR3 contains 16 residues. Per the germline V gene, CDR1 is LNHDA and CDR2 is SQIVND (reference sequence). Losses at the gene ends were 0 bases for V and 7 bases for J; bases not matched to a gene: 7. This CDR3 is CASSIDHLAGRNEQFF. The CDR3 DNA reads TGTGCCAGTAGTATAGATCACCTAGCGGGAAGGAATGAGCAGTTCTTC.

This clonotype was recorded many times. The rearrangement uses TRBV4-2 and TRBJ2-1; the D is unclear. CDR1 is LGHNA, CDR2 YNFKEQ, per germline. V was shortened by 6 bases and J by 1 base, with 4 bases between the two germline ends. This CDR3 is 12 amino acids long. The chain's CDR3 is CASRGSYNEQFF. The DNA of the CDR3 is TGTGCCAGCAGGGGGTCCTACAATGAGCAGTTCTTC.